Listed here are 21 T cell receptor beta chains from one sample, sequenced in a study of CD8 T cells in ankylosing spondylitis (TCRdb year 2017). The library was generated by 5' RACE. Instrument used: Illumina HiSeq 2500. TCRdb reran the public reads through fastp at Q25 and MiXCR, keeping productive beta chains. Rows matching on CDR3 protein sequence are summarized as one entry with the most common DNA and genes. In this sample the table shows roughly 260,000 distinct CDR3 sequences, approximately 20% of which occur a single time. The top ten clones comprise under 8.5% of the sample. The sample was blood, either unsorted or a sorted T cell fraction (not recorded which). These receptors all stem from a male donor with ankylosing spondylitis or in good health (not recorded which).

This clonotype was counted between two and nine times. The rearrangement joins TRBV5-6 to TRBJ1-6; 7 bases agree with TRBD1. The CDR3 has 18 amino acids. V lost 4 bases and J lost 1; bases outside the gene matches: 11. Germline-derived CDR1 and CDR2 are SGHDT and YYEEEE. The CDR3 region has the DNA TGTGCCAGCAGCACGGGGACAGCCTCGATATCCTATAATTCACCCCTCCACTTT. It yields the protein CASSTGTASISYNSPLHF.

This chain links TRBV6-1 with TRBJ1-4, with 7 nucleotides matching TRBD1. This CDR3 is built from 14 residues. In germline, CDR1 is MNHNS, CDR2 SASEGT. J lost 5 bases, V lost 6 bases, and 6 bases had no gene match. The CDR3 protein is CASRETGWNEKLFF. The CDR3 DNA reads as TGTGCCAGCAGGGAGACAGGGTGGAATGAAAAACTGTTTTTT.

This clonotype was counted between two and nine times. The rearrangement joins TRBV5-1 to TRBJ2-2; D call uncertain. V lost 4 bases, J lost 2 bases, and 9 bases lay in between. The CDR3 is 14 residues long. Germline CDR1 and CDR2: SGHRS and YFSETQ. The CDR3 reads CASSVLPNTGELFF. For the CDR3, the DNA is TGCGCCAGCAGCGTACTACCTAACACCGGGGAGCTGTTTTTT.

This sequence joins TRBV12-3 or TRBV12-4 and TRBJ2-1; perhaps D is TRBD1 or TRBD2 (6 bases each). Trimming removed 3 bases from V and 8 bases from J, with 8 bases in between. The length of the CDR3 is 12 residues. CDR3 protein: CASSFGGDEQFF. The CDR3 DNA follows: TGTGCCAGCAGTTTCGGGGGCGATGAGCAGTTCTTC.

There are a few counts of this clonotype. The chain uses TRBV28 and TRBJ2-3; TRBD2 might be the D (5 bases). There are 15 residues in the CDR3. Deletions cut 7 bases from V and 0 bases from J, with 14 bases between. CDR1 and CDR2 from the germline V gene are MDHEN and SYDVKM. CDR3 in DNA: TGTGCCAGCACCGACCCGGGATCCAGCACAGATACGCAGTATTTT. Encoded protein: CASTDPGSSTDTQYF.

This clonotype appeared a few times. This chain uses TRBV12-3 or TRBV12-4 with TRBJ1-2; 7 nucleotides match TRBD1. This CDR3 spans 15 amino acids. J was trimmed by 0 bases and V by 1 base; bases with no gene match: 2. The chain's CDR3 is CASSLGTGSNYGYTF. CDR3 DNA: TGTGCCAGCAGTTTAGGGACAGGATCTAACTATGGCTACACCTTC.

J is TRBJ1-4 and V is TRBV20-1; no firm D call. Germline V gives CDR1 DFQATT, CDR2 SNEGSKA (reference sequence). This CDR3 is built from 16 residues. V was trimmed by 0 bases and J by 11 bases, leaving 22 bases between them. The CDR3 loop reads CSARDDRSQAHGKLFF. The CDR3 nucleotides read TGCAGTGCTAGAGATGATCGGTCGCAGGCCCATGGGAAACTGTTTTTT.

This clonotype was counted a few times. The chain is built from TRBV6-5 and TRBJ1-2; no firm D call. Germline V gene lookup returns CDR1 MNHEY and CDR2 SVGAGI. The CDR3 has 12 residues. The V gene lost 5 bases and the J gene lost 8 bases, with 12 bases spanning the gap. In DNA, the CDR3 is TGTGCCAGCAGTACCATAGGTTCCGGCTACACCTTC. Protein product: CASSTIGSGYTF.

This sequence joins TRBV5-1 and TRBJ2-1; maybe TRBD2 (6 bases). Trimming pared 0 bases from V and 2 bases from J, leaving 12 bases between. The CDR3 loop spans 16 amino acids. The germline V gene has CDR1 SGHRS and CDR2 YFSETQ. The CDR3, as DNA: TGCGCCAGCAGCTTGGAATTCGCGGGAACCTACAATGAGCAGTTCTTC. Translating it yields CASSLEFAGTYNEQFF.

This chain joins TRBV7-3 and TRBJ2-4, with TRBD2 matching over 7 bases. The length of the CDR3 is 16 residues. Looked up from germline, CDR1 is SGHTA and CDR2 is FQGTGA. V lost 1 base to trimming and J lost 9 bases; unmatched junction nucleotides: 12. The CDR3 sequence is CASSLSPSGSRGIQYF. In nucleotides, the CDR3 is TGTGCCAGCAGCTTAAGCCCTAGCGGCTCAAGGGGCATTCAGTACTTC. The full variable domain, rest sourced from reference TRBV7-3 and TRBJ2-4, is GAGVSQTPSNKVTEKGKYVELRCDPISGHTALYWYRQSLGQGPEFLIYFQGTGAADDSGLPNDRFFAVRPEGSVSTLKIQRTERGDSAVYLCASSLSPSGSRGIQYFGAGTRLSVL.

In this sample, this clonotype turned up a few times. The rearrangement uses TRBV24-1 and TRBJ2-1; 8 bases agree with TRBD1. V lost 9 bases, J lost 7 bases, and 7 bases stayed unmatched. In germline, CDR1 is KGHDR, CDR2 SFDVKD. This CDR3 spans 13 amino acids. This CDR3 reads CATSRTGWNEQFF. The CDR3 DNA reads as TGTGCCACCTCAAGGACAGGGTGGAATGAGCAGTTCTTC.

V gene TRBV9 combines with J gene TRBJ1-2, with D possibly TRBD1 on 6 matching bases. V lost 4 bases and J lost 13, with 23 bases in between. This CDR3 has 14 amino acids. Germline CDR1 SGDLS, CDR2 YYNGEE. The CDR3 bases are TGTGCCAGCAGCCCCTGGGACACCCCTGAGGAAGGCACCTTC. It is translated as CASSPWDTPEEGTF.

The chain combines TRBV15 with TRBJ2-1; perhaps TRBD1 as D (5 bases). CDR1 is LNHNV, CDR2 YYDKDF, per germline (reference sequence). V was shortened by 0 bases and J by 3 bases, with 12 bases between the two germline ends. The CDR3 has 16 residues. The CDR3 is CATSRDRQGFYNEQFF. CDR3 nucleotide sequence: TGTGCCACCAGCAGAGATAGGCAGGGCTTCTACAATGAGCAGTTCTTC.

This clonotype was detected only a few times. The chain uses TRBV20-1 and TRBJ2-1; 10 nucleotides match TRBD2. J was trimmed by 1 base and V by 3 bases; bases with no gene match: 6. The germline CDR1 and CDR2 sequences are DFQATT and SNEGSKA (reference sequence). There are 16 residues in the CDR3. CDR3 in amino acids: CSARGQAGGSYNEQFF. CDR3 DNA: TGCAGTGCTAGGGGCCAAGCGGGAGGGTCCTACAATGAGCAGTTCTTC.

This clonotype was recorded a few times. This chain links TRBV5-6 with TRBJ1-2; D not resolved. The CDR3 is made up of 14 amino acids. CDR1 and CDR2 from the germline V gene are SGHDT and YYEEEE. V was cut by 0 bases and J by 0 bases, with 6 bases left in between. The CDR3 protein is CASSLDRTNYGYTF. The CDR3 DNA reads TGTGCCAGCAGCTTGGACAGAACTAACTATGGCTACACCTTC.

This chain links TRBV5-6 with TRBJ2-1, with D perhaps matching TRBD2 (5 bases). The V gene's germline CDR1 is SGHDT and CDR2 YYEEEE. V shed 0 bases and J shed 9 bases, with 10 bases lying between them. CDR3 length: 13 residues. CDR3 loop: CASSLGPSIEQFF. Written as DNA, the CDR3 is TGTGCCAGCAGCTTGGGGCCTAGCATTGAGCAGTTCTTC.

The chain is built from TRBV28 and TRBJ2-7; no clear D. Germline assignment: CDR1 MDHEN and CDR2 SYDVKM. This CDR3 contains 11 residues. CDR3 sequence (DNA): TGTACCCCGGACGGCTCCTACGAGCAGTACGTC. Translating gives CTPDGSYEQYV.

The rearrangement links TRBV12-3 or TRBV12-4 to TRBJ2-3; perhaps TRBD2 as D (5 bases). V was cut by 5 bases and J by 0 bases, with 12 bases left in between. The CDR3 length is 15 residues. The CDR3 DNA reads as TGTGCCAGCAGTCCCCGGCGGACTAGCACAGATACGCAGTATTTT. Encoded protein: CASSPRRTSTDTQYF.

This clonotype was recorded many times. The chain joins TRBV12-3 or TRBV12-4 to TRBJ1-2; D gene ambiguous. With 1 base removed from V and 5 bases from J, the gap between germline ends came to 11 bases. CDR3 length: 14 amino acids. The CDR3 DNA reads TGTGCCAGCAGTTTAGAGACTGTTGGGTATGGCTACACCTTC. Protein sequence: CASSLETVGYGYTF.

A few counts support this clonotype. The chain combines TRBV28 with TRBJ1-5; no firm D call. The CDR3 is made up of 15 amino acids. Germline-derived CDR1 and CDR2 are MDHEN and SYDVKM. V lost 3 bases and J lost 2, with 11 bases in between. Here the CDR3 DNA reads TGTGCCAGCAGTTTCGGGCTGCCGGGCAATCAGCCCCAGCATTTT. The encoded protein is CASSFGLPGNQPQHF.

V gene TRBV18 combines with J gene TRBJ2-1, with TRBD2 matching 7 bases. J gave up 6 bases and V 4 bases, and 6 bases lay outside the gene matches. CDR3 size: 14 residues. The V gene's germline CDR1 is KGHSH and CDR2 LQKENI. The CDR3 DNA follows: TGTGCCAGCTCACTGGGAGGGATCTCCAATGAGCAGTTCTTC. Translating gives CASSLGGISNEQFF.